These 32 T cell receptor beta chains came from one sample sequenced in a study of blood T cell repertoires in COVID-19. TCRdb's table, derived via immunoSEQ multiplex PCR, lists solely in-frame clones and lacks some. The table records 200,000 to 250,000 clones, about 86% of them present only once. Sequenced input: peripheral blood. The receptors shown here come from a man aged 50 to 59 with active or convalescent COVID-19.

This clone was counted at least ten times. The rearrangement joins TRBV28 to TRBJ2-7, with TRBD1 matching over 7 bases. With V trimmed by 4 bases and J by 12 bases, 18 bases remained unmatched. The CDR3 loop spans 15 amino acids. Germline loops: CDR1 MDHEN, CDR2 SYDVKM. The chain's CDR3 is CASSSTGQTTIWGYF. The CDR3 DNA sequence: TGTGCCAGCAGTTCGACGGGACAGACTACGATCTGGGGGTACTTC.

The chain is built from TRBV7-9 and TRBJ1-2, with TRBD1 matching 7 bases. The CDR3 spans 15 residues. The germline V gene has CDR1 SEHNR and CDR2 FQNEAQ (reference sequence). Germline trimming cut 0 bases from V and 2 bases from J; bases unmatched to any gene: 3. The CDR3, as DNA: TGTGCCAGCAGCTTAGCGCTGACAGGGAACTATGGCTACACCTTC. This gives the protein CASSLALTGNYGYTF.

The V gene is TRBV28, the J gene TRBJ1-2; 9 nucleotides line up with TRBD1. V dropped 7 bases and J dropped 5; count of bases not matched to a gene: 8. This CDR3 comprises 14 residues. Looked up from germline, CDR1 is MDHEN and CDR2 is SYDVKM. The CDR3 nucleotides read TGTGCCAGCATTTCGAGACAGGGGGTTTATGGCTACACCTTC. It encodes CASISRQGVYGYTF.

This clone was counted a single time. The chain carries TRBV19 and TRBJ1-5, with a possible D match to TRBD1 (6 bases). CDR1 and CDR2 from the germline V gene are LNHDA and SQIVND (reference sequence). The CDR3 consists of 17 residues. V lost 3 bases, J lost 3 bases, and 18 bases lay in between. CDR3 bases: TGTGCCAGTAGTATGAGTTCTTACAGGGAGTCCAATCAGCCCCAGCATTTT. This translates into CASSMSSYRESNQPQHF.

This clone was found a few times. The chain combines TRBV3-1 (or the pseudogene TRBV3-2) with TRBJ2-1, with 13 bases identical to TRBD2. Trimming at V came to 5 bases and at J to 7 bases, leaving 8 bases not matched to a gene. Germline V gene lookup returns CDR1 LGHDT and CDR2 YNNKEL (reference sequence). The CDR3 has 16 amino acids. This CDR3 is CASSLGLAGTINEQFF. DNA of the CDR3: TGTGCCAGCAGCTTGGGACTAGCGGGAACTATTAATGAGCAGTTCTTC.

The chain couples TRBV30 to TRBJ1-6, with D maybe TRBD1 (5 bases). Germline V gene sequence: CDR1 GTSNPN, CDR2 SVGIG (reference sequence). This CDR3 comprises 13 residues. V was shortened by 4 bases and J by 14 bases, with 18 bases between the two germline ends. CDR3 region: CAWTHGGRVALHF. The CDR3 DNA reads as TGTGCCTGGACCCACGGGGGGAGAGTGGCCCTCCACTTT. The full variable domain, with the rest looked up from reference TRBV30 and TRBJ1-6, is SQTIHQWPATLVQPVGSPLSLECTVEGTSNPNLYWYRQAAGRGLQLLFYSVGIGQISSEVPQNLSASRPQDRQFILSSKKLLLSDSGFYLCAWTHGGRVALHFGNGTRLTVT.

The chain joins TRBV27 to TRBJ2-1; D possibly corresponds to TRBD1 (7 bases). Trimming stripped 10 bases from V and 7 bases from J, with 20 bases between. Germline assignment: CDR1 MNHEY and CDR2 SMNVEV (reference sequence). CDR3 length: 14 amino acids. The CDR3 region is CATGAGGFLNEQFF. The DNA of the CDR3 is TGTGCCACTGGAGCAGGGGGGTTTTTGAATGAGCAGTTCTTC.

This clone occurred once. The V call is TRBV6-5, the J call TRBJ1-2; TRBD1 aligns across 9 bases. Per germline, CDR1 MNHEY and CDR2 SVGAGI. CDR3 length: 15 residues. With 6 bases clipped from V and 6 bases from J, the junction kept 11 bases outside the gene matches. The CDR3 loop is CASSQAAGTGNGYTF. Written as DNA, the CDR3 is TGTGCCAGCAGCCAAGCCGCCGGGACAGGGAATGGCTACACCTTC.

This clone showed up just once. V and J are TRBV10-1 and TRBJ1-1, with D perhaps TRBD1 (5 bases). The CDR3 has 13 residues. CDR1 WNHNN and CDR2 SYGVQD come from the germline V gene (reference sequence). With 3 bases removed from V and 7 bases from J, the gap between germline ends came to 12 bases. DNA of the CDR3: TGCGCCAGCAGTGAAAGGAGGGGCGATGAAGCTTTCTTT. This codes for CASSERRGDEAFF.

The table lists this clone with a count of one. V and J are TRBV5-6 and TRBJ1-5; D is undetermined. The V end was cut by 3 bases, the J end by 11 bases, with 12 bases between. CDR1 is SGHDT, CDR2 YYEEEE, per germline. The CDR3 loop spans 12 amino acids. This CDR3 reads CASSSSLGAQHF. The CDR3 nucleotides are TGTGCCAGCAGCTCCTCTCTCGGGGCCCAGCATTTT.

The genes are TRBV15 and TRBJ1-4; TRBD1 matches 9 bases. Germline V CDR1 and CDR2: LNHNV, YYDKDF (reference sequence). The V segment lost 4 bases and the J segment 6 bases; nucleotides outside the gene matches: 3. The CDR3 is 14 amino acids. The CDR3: CATSTRTGDEKLFF. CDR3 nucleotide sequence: TGTGCCACCAGCACACGGACAGGGGATGAAAAACTGTTTTTT.

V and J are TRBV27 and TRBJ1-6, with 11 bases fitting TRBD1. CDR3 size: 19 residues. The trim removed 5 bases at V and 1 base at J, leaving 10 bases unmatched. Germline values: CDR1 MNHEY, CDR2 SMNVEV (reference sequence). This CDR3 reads CASSPGTGGARSYNSPLHF. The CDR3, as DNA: TGTGCCAGCAGTCCTGGGACAGGGGGTGCGAGATCCTATAATTCACCCCTCCACTTT.

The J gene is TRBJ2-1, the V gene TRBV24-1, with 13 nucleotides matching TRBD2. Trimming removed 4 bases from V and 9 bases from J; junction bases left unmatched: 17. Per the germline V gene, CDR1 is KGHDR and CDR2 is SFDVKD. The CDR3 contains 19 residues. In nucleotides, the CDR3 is TGTGCCACCAGTGAGCGCAACCGACCGGGACTAGCGGGACGCGCTGAGCAGTTCTTC. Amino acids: CATSERNRPGLAGRAEQFF.

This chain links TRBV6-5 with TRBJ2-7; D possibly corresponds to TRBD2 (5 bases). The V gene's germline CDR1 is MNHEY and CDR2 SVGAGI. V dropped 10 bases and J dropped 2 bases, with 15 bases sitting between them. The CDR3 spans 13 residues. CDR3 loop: CATSLREPYEQYF. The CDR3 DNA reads TGTGCCACCTCCTTGAGGGAGCCCTACGAGCAGTACTTC.

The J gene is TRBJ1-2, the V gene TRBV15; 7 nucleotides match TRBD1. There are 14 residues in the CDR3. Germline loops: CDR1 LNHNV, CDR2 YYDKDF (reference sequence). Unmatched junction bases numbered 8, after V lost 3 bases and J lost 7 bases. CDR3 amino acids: CATSSQKQGFGYTF. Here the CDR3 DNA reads TGTGCCACCAGCAGTCAAAAACAGGGGTTTGGCTACACCTTC. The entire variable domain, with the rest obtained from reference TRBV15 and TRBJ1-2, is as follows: DAMVIQNPRYQVTQFGKPVTLSCSQTLNHNVMYWYQQKSSQAPKLLFHYYDKDFNNEADTPDNFQSRRPNTSFCFLDIRSPGLGDTAMYLCATSSQKQGFGYTFGSGTRLTVV.

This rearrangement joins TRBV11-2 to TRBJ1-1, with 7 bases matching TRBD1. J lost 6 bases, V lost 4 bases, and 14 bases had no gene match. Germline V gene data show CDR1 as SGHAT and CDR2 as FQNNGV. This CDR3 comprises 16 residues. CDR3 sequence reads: CASSSQRTGPTAEAFF. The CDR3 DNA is TGTGCCAGCAGCTCCCAGCGGACAGGTCCAACGGCTGAAGCTTTCTTT.

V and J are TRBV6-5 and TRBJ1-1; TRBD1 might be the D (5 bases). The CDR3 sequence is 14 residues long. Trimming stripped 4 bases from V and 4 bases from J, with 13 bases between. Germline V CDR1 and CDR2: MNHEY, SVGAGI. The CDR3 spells CASSFWGRGTEAFF. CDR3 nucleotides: TGTGCCAGCAGTTTCTGGGGCCGCGGCACTGAAGCTTTCTTT.

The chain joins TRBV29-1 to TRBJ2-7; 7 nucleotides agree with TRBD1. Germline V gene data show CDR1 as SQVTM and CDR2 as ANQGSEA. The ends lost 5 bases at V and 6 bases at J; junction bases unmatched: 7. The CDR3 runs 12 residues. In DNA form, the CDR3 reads TGCAGCGTTACAGGGGCCCAAGGCGAGCAGTACTTC. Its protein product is CSVTGAQGEQYF.

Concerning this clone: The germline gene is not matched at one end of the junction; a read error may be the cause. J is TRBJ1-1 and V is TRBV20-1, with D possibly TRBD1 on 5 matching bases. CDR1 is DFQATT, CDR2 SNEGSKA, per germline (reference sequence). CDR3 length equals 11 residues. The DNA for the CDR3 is TGCAGGGCGACAGCGAACGCTGAAGCTTTCTTT. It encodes CRATANAEAFF.

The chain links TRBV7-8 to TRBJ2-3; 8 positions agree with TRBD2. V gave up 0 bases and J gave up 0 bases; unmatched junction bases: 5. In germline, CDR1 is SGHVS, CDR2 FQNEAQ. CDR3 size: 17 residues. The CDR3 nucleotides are TGTGCCAGCAGCTTAGCGGTTGCTAGCGGGAGCACAGATACGCAGTATTTT. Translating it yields CASSLAVASGSTDTQYF.

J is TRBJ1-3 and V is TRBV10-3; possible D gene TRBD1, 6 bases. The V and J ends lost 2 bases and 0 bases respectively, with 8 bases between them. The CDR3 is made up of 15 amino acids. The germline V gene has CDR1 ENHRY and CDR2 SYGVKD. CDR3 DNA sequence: TGTGCCATCAGTGAGGGACAGTACTCTGGAAACACCATATATTTT. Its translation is CAISEGQYSGNTIYF.

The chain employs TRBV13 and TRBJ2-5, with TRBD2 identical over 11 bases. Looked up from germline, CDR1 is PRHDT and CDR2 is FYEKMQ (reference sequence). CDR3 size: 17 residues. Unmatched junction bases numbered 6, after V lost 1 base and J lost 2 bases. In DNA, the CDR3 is TGTGCCAGCAGCTTAGTGGCCGGGACTAGCGGACAAGAGACCCAGTACTTC. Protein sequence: CASSLVAGTSGQETQYF.

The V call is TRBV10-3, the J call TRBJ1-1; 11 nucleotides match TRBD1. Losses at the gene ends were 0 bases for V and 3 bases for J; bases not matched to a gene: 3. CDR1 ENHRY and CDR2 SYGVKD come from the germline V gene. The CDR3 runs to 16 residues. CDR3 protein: CAISESLGQGDTEAFF. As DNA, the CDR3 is TGTGCCATCAGTGAGTCGTTGGGACAGGGGGACACTGAAGCTTTCTTT.

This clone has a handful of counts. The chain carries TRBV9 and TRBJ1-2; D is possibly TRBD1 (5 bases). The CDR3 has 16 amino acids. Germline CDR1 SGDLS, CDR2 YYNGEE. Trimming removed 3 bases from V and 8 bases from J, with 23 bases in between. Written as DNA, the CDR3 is TGTGCCAGCAGCGCCTTGTCTCTTTCCGGGGGAGGAGGCTACACCTTC. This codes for CASSALSLSGGGGYTF.

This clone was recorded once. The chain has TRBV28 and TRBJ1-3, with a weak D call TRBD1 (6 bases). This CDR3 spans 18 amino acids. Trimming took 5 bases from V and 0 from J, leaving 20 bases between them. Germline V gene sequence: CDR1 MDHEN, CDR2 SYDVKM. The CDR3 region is CASSLVPRGLASGNTIYF. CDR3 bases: TGTGCCAGCAGTCTTGTTCCCAGGGGATTGGCCTCTGGAAACACCATATATTTT. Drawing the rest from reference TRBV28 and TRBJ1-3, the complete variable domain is DVKVTQSSRYLVKRTGEKVFLECVQDMDHENMFWYRQDPGLGLRLIYFSYDVKMKEKGDIPEGYSVSREKKERFSLILESASTNQTSMYLCASSLVPRGLASGNTIYFGEGSWLTVV.

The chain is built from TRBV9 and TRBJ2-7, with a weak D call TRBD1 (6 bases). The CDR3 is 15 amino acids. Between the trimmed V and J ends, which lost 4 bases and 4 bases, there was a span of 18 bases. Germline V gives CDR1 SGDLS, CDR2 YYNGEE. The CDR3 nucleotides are TGTGCCAGCAGCCCCAGGGGTCCTTTCGGGTACGAGCAGTACTTC. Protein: CASSPRGPFGYEQYF.

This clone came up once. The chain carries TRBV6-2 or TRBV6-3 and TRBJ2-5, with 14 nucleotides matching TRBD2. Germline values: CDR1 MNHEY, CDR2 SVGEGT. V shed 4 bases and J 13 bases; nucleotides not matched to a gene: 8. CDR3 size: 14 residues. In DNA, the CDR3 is TGTGCCAGCAGTTCCTTGGGACTAGCGGGAGTCGTGTACTTC. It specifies CASSSLGLAGVVYF.

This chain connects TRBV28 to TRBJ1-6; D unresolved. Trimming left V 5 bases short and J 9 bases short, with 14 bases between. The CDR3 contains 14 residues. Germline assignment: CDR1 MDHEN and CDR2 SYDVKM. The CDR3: CASSPSGWSSPLHF. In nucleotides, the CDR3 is TGTGCCAGCAGTCCCTCCGGGTGGAGTTCACCCCTCCACTTT.

The CDR3 DNA reads as TGTGCCAGCAGCTTATTGGGGACACGCGCAGCTTTCTTT. It encodes CASSLLGTRAAFF. The chain recombines TRBV5-6 with TRBJ1-1, with D tentatively TRBD1 (6 bases). The CDR3 totals 13 residues. V was clipped by 2 bases and J by 10 bases, with 15 bases between them. Germline V gives CDR1 SGHDT, CDR2 YYEEEE.

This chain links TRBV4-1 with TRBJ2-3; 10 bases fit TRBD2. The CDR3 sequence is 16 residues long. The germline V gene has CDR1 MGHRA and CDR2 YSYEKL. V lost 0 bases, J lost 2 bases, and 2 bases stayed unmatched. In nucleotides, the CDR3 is TGCGCCAGCAGCCAAGAGACTAGCGGGTACACAGATACGCAGTATTTT. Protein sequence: CASSQETSGYTDTQYF.

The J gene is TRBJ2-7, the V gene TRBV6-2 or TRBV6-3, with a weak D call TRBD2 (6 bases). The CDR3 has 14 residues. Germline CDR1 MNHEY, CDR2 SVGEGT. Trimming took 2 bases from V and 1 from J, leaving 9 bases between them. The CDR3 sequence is CASSYGGISYEQYF. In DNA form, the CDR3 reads TGTGCCAGCAGTTACGGGGGGATTTCCTACGAGCAGTACTTC.

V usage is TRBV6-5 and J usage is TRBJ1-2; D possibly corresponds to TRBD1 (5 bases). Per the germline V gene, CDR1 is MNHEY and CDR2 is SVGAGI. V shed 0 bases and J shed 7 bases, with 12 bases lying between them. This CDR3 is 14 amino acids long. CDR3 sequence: CASSYSDSRTGYTF. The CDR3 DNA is TGTGCCAGCAGTTACTCCGACAGTCGAACTGGCTACACCTTC.